This entry is about one TCR beta chain. Here immunoSEQ multiplex PCR was the method, and the copy in TCRdb shows in-frame clones only, minus some. The sample records 150,000 to 200,000 clones, approximately 80% being singletons. The record originates from a study of blood T cell repertoires in COVID-19. The receptor was derived from a woman aged 40 to 55 with COVID-19, enrolled during active disease. Material: peripheral blood.

CDR3 sequence (DNA): TGCGCCAGCAGCCAAGATGGAGGACGGAACCAAGAGACCCAGTACTTC. Protein: CASSQDGGRNQETQYF. The V and J genes are TRBV4-1 and TRBJ2-5; a weak D match, TRBD2 (5 bases). V shed 0 bases and J shed 0 bases, with 11 bases lying between them. This CDR3 is built from 16 residues. The V gene's germline CDR1 is MGHRA and CDR2 YSYEKL.